What follows is one TCR beta chain and its context. Clones were read by immunoSEQ multiplex PCR, and TCRdb kept only the in-frame ones, dropping some. Here the sample spans 120,000 or so clones, 80% to 90% being singletons. The V end lost 3 bases, the J end lost 8 bases, and 15 bases lay between the germline ends. CDR3 length equals 14 residues. Germline CDR1 is SGHRS and CDR2 is YFSETQ. This specimen comes from a study of control samples from healthy donors and cancer patients. J is TRBJ2-1 and V is TRBV5-1; tentative D call: TRBD1 (6 bases). The sample comprised blood. The sequence was collected from a man aged 55 to 70 in good health. For the CDR3, the DNA is TGCGCCAGCAGCTCAGGACAGACGGGACATGAGCAGTTCTTC. It is translated as CASSSGQTGHEQFF.